This TCR beta chain originates from a study of blood T cell repertoires in COVID-19. The protocol was immunoSEQ multiplex PCR, while the TCRdb copy is restricted to in-frame clones and leaves out a portion. Of 25,000 to 30,000 clones listed, around 86% are singletons. The V gene lost 2 bases and the J gene lost 4 bases, with 11 bases spanning the gap. Per the germline V gene, CDR1 is SGHAT and CDR2 is FQNNGV. This CDR3 contains 14 residues. The sequence derives from a man between 65 and 80 years old with acute or convalescent COVID-19. The source material was peripheral blood. The chain combines TRBV11-2 with TRBJ1-2; possibly TRBD1 for D (5 bases). The CDR3 bases are TGTGCCAGCAGCTTATGGGGGGGGACCTATGGCTACACCTTC. Translation: CASSLWGGTYGYTF.